This TCR beta chain was identified in a study of T cells in Graves' hyperthyroidism and ophthalmopathy. Study context: Peripheral blood sampling occurred at initial diagnosis, before any treatment.

Comment on this clonotype: Antigen specificity is unknown.

This CDR3 region has 13 residues. Germline V gene sequence: CDR1 LNHDA, CDR2 SQIVND (reference sequence). V dropped 5 bases and J dropped 0 bases, with 7 bases sitting between them. General observations from the study: Appearing also in blood were most of the thyroid clonotypes expanded above 0.001.

RNA transcripts were the template for amplifying TCR beta CDR3 regions. Using the HTBI primer set, a first-round RT-PCR was run on the TCR CDR3. TCRdb recomputed calls from the multiplex PCR reads with MiXCR, one row per CDR3 protein. The table has roughly 700,000 distinct CDR3 sequences, roughly 17% seen once. Patients were aged 18 to 65, had disease duration under 2 months, and had newly diagnosed hyperthyroidism. More than 9.5 ml fresh peripheral blood yielded the PBMCs. The chain recombines TRBV19 with TRBJ1-1, with unresolved D. The receptor was isolated from a man aged 45 to 65 with Graves' hyperthyroidism. Sequencing used blood. The CDR3 DNA follows: TGTGCCAGTAGTTGGTCAGTGAACACTGAAGCTTTCTTT. This codes for CASSWSVNTEAFF.